The T cell receptor beta chain described here comes from a study of T cell repertoires in cytomegalovirus infection. Background on the study: Selection of CMV epitopes for the study included recently identified HLA-C-restricted and well-studied HLA-B-restricted ones. Overall study findings and caveats: The ex vivo response was dominated by HLA-C-restricted CMV-specific TCR beta clonotypes.

This clonotype has ten or more counts. Its cognate antigen is unknown. CDR3 length: 16 amino acids. In germline, CDR1 is SGHVS, CDR2 FNYEAQ. V trimming: 1 base; J trimming: 5 bases; junction bases outside the gene matches: 5. From the reads, TCRdb called clonotypes with MiXCR, one entry per CDR3 protein. The sample includes about 920,000 distinct CDR3 sequences, 30% to 40% seen only once; the top ten take over 10%. Here the sequenced sample was cultured CD8+ T cells from PBMCs, taken from culture after CMV antigen stimulation. The V and J genes are TRBV7-6 and TRBJ2-2, with 9 bases identical to TRBD1. The TCR was taken from a human donor in good health (CMV status not recorded). Some clones in this sample may be carry-over from other donors' samples. The CDR3 loop reads CASSLGQGGGTGELFF. DNA of the CDR3: TGTGCCAGCAGCTTAGGACAGGGGGGAGGAACCGGGGAGCTGTTTTTT. The variable domain in full, with the rest retrieved from reference TRBV7-6 and TRBJ2-2, is GAGVSQSPRYKVTKRGQDVALRCDPISGHVSLYWYRQALGQGPEFLTYFNYEAQQDKSGLPNDRFSAERPEGSISTLTIQRTEQRDSAMYRCASSLGQGGGTGELFFGEGSRLTVL.